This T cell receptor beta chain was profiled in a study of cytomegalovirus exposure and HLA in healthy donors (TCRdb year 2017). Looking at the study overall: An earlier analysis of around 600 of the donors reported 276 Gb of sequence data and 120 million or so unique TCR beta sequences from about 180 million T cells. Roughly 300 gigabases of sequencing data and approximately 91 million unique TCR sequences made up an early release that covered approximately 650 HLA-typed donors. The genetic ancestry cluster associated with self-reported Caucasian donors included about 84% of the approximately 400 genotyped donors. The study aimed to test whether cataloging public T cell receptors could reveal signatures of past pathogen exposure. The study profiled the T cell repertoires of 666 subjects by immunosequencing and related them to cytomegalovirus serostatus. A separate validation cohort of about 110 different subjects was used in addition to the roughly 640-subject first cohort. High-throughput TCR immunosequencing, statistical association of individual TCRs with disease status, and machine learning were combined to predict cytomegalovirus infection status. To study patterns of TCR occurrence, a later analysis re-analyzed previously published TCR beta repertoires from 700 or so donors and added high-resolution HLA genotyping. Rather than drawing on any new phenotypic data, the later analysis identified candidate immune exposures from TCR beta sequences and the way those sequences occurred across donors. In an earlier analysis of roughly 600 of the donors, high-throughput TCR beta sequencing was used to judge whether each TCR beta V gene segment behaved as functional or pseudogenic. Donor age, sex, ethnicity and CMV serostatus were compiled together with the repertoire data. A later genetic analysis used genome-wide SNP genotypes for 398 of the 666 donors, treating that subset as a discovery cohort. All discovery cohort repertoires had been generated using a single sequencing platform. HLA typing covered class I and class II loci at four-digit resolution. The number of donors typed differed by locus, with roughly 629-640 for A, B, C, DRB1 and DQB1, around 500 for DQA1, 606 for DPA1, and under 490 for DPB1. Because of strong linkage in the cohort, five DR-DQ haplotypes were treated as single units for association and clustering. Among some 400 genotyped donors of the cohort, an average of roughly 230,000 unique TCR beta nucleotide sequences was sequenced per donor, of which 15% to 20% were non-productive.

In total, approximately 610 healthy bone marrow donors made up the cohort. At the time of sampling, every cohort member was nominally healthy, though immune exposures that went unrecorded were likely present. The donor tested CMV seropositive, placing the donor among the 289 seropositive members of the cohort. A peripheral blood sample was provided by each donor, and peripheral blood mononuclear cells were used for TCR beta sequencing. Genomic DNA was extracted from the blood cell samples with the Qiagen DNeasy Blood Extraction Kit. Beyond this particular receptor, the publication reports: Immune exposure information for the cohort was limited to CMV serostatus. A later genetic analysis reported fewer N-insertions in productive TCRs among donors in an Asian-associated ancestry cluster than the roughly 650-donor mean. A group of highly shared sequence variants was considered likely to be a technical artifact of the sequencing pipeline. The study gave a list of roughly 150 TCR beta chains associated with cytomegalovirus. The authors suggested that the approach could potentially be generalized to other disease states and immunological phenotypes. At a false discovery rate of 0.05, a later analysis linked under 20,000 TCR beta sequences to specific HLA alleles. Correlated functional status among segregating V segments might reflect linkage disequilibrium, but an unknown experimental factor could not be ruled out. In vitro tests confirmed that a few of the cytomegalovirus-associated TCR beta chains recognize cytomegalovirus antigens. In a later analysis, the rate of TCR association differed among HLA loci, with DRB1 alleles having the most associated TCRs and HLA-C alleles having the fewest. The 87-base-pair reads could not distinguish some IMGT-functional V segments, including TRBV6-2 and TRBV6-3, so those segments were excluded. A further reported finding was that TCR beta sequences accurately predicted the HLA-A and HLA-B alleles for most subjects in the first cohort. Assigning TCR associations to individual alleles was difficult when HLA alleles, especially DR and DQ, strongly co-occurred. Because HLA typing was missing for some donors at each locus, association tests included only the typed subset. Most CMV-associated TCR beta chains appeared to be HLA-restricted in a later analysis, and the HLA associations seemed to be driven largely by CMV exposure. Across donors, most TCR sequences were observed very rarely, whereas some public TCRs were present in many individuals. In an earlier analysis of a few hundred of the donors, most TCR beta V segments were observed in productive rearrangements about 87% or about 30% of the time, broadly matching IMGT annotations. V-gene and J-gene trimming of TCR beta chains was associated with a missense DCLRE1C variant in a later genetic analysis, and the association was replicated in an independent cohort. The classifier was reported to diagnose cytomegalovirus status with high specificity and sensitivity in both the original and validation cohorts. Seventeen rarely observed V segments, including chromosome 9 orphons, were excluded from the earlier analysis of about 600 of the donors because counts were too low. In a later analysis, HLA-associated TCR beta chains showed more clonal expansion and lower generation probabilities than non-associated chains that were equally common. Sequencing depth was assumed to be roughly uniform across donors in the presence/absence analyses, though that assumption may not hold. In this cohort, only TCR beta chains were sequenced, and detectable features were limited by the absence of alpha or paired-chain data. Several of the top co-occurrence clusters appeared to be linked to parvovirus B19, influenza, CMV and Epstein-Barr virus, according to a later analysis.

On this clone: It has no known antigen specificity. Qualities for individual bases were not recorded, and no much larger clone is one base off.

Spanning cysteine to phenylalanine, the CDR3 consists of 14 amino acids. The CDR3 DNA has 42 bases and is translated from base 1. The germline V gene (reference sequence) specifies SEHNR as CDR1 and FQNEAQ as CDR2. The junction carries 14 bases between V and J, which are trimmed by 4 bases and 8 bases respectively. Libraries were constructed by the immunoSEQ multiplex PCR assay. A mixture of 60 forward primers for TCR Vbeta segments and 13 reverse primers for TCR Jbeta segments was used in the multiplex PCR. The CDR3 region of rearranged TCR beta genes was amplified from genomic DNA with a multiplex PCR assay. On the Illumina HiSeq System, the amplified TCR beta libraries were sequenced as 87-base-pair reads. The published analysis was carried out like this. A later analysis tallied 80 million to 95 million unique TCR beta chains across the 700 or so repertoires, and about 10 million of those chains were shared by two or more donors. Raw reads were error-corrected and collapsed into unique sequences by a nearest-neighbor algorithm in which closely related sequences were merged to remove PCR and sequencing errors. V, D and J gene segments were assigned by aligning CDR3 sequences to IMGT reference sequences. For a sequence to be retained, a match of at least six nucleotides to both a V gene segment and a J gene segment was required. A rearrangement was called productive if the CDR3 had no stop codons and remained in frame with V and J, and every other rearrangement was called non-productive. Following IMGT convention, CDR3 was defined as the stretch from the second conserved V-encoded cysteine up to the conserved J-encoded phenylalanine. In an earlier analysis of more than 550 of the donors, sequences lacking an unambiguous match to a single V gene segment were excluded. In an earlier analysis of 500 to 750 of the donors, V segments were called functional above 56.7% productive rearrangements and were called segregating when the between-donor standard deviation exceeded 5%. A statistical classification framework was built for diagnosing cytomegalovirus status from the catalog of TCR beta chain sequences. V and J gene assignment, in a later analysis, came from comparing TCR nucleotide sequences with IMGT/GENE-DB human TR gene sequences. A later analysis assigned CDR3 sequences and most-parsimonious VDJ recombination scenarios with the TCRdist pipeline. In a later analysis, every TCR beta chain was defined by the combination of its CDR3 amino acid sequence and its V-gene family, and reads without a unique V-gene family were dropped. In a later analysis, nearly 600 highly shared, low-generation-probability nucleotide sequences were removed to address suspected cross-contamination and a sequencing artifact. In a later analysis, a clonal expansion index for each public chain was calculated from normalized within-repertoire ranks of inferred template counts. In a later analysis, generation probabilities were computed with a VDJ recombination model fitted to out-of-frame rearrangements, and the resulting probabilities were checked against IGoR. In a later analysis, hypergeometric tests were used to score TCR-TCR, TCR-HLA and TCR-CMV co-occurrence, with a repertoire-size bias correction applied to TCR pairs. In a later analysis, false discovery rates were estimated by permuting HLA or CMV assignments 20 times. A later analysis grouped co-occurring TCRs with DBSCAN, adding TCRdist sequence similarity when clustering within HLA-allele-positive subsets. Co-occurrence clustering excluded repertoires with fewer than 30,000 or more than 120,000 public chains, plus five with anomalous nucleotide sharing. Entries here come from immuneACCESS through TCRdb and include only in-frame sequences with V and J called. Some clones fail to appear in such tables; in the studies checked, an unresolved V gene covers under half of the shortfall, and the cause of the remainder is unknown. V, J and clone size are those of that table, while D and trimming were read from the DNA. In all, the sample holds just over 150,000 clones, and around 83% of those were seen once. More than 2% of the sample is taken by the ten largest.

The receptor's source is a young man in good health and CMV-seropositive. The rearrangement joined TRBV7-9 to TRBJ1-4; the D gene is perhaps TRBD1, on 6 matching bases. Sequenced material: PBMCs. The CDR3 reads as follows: CASSSWSGEEKLFF. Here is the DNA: TGTGCCAGCAGCTCTTGGTCAGGGGAAGAAAAACTGTTTTTT.